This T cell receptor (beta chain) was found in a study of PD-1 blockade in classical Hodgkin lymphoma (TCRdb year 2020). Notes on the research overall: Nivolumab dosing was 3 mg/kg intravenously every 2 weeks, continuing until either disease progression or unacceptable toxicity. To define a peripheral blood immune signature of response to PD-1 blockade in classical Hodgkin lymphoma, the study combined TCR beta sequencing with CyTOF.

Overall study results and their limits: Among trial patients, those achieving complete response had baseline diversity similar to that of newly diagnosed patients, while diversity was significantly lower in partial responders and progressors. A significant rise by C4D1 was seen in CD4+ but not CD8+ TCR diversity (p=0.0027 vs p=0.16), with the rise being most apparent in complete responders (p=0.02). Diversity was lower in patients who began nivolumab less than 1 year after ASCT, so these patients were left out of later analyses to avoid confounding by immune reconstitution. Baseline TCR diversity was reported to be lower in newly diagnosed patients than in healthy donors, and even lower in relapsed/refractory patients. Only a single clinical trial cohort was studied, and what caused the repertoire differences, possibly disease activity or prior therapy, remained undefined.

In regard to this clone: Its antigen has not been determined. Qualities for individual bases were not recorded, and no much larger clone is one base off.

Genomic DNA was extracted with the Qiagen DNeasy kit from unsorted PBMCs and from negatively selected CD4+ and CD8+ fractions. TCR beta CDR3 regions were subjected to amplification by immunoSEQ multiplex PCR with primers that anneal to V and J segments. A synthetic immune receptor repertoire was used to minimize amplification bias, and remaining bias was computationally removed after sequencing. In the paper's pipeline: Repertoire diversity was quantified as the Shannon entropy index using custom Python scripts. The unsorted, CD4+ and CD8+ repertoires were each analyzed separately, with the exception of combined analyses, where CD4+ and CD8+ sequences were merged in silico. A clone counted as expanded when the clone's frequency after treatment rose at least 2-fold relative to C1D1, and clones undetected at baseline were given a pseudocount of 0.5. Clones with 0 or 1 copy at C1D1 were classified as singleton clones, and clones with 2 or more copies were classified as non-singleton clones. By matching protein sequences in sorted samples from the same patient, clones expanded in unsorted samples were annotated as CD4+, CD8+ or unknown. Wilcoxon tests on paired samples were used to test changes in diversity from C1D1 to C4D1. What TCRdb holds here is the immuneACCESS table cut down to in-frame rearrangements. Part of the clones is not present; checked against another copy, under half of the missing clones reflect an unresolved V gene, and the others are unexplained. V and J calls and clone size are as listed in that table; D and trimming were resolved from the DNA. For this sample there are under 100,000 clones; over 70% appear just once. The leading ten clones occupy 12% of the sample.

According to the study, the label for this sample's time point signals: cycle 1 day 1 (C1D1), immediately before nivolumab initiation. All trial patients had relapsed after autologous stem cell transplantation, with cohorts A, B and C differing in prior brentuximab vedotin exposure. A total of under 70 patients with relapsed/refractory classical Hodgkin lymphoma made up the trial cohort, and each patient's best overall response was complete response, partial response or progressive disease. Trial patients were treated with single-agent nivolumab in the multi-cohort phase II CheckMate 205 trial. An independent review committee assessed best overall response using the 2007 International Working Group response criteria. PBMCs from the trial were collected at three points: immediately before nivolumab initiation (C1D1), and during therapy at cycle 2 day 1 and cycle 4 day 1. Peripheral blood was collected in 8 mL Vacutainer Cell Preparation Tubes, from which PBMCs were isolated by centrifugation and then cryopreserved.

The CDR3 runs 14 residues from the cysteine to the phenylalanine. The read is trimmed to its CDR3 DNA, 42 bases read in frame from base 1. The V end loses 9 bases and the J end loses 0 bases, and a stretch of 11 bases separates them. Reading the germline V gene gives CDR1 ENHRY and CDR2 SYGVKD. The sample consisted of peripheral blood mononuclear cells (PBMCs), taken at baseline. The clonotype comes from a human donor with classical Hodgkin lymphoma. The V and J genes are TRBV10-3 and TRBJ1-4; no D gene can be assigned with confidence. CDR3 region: CAIKDGATNEKLFF. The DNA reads TGTGCCATTAAGGACGGAGCAACTAATGAAAAACTGTTTTTT.